One and the same sample provided the 30 T cell receptor beta chains below, sequenced in a study of CD8 T cells in ankylosing spondylitis. TCRdb reprocessed the 5' RACE reads with MiXCR, giving one entry per CDR3 protein. The table records about 340,000 distinct CDR3 sequences, roughly 15% of them present only once. Material: blood, either unsorted or a sorted T cell fraction (not recorded which). The receptors shown here come from a male donor with ankylosing spondylitis or in good health (not recorded which).

This clonotype was picked up many times. The chain is built from TRBV7-2 and TRBJ1-2; unclear D gene. Per the germline V gene, CDR1 is SGHTA and CDR2 is FQGNSA. The V end was cut by 5 bases, the J end by 0 bases, with 13 bases between. The CDR3 length is 15 residues. CDR3 sequence reads: CASSLGPGTNYGYTF. The CDR3 region has the DNA TGTGCCAGCAGCCTAGGACCGGGGACTAACTATGGCTACACCTTC. Full variable domain (remainder filled in from reference TRBV7-2 and TRBJ1-2): GAGVSQSPSNKVTEKGKDVELRCDPISGHTALYWYRQSLGQGLEFLIYFQGNSAPDKSGLPSDRFSAERTGGSVSTLTIQRTQQEDSAVYLCASSLGPGTNYGYTFGSGTRLTVV.

This clonotype occurred a few times. The gene calls are TRBV3-1 and TRBJ1-6, with unresolved D. This CDR3 has 15 residues. V was shortened by 0 bases and J by 6 bases, with 9 bases between the two germline ends. Germline V lookup: CDR1 LGHDT, CDR2 YNNKEL (reference sequence). Written as DNA, the CDR3 is TGTGCCAGCAGCCAAGATCCAGCAACTAATTCACCCCTCCACTTT. Amino acid sequence: CASSQDPATNSPLHF.

The rearrangement links TRBV20-1 to TRBJ2-7; D may correspond to TRBD1 or TRBD2 (5 bases each). Germline CDR1 is DFQATT and CDR2 is SNEGSKA (reference sequence). There are 12 residues in the CDR3. V lost 4 bases, J lost 3 bases, and 10 bases lay in between. The CDR3 loop is CSATGPYYEQYF. The DNA for the CDR3 is TGCAGTGCTACGGGACCATACTACGAGCAGTACTTC.

This clonotype has just a few counts. The J gene is TRBJ2-7, the V gene TRBV7-8; D is unclear. The CDR3 is 17 amino acids. The V end lost 1 base, the J end lost 3 bases, and 19 bases lay between the germline ends. Germline values: CDR1 SGHVS, CDR2 FQNEAQ. The DNA of the CDR3 is TGTGCCAGCAGCTTAGGGGGAACAGCTACCCTCCTCTACGAGCAGTACTTC. Amino acid sequence: CASSLGGTATLLYEQYF.

Only a few counts were recorded for this clonotype. V is TRBV11-2 and J is TRBJ2-5; 13 nucleotides match TRBD2. V lost 10 bases, J lost 4 bases, and 9 bases stayed unmatched. Germline V gene lookup returns CDR1 SGHAT and CDR2 FQNNGV. This CDR3 has 15 amino acids. CDR3 bases: TGTGCCATAGGACTAGCGGGAGTTTTAGGAGAGACCCAGTACTTC. Residues: CAIGLAGVLGETQYF.

The chain is built from TRBV6-2 or TRBV6-3 and TRBJ2-3; 12 nucleotides agree with TRBD1. The CDR3 spans 18 residues. V was pared by 8 bases and J by 1 base, with 13 bases of the junction left unmatched. Germline V gene lookup returns CDR1 MNHEY and CDR2 SVGEGT. CDR3 region: CASAPGQGAAWRTDTQYF. CDR3 bases: TGTGCCAGCGCTCCGGGACAGGGGGCTGCCTGGCGCACAGATACGCAGTATTTT.

This clonotype was seen only a few times. V and J are TRBV5-1 and TRBJ1-1, with D possibly being TRBD1 (5 bases). The V end was cut by 0 bases, the J end by 4 bases, with 19 bases between. The CDR3 consists of 17 residues. The V gene's germline CDR1 is SGHRS and CDR2 YFSETQ. The DNA for the CDR3 is TGCGCCAGCAGCTTGGGACAGCTAGCCTTCAGTGCCACTGAAGCTTTCTTT. Protein: CASSLGQLAFSATEAFF.

This clonotype has ten or more counts. The V call is TRBV5-1, the J call TRBJ2-1; the D is unclear. V lost 4 bases, J lost 4 bases, and 6 bases lay in between. CDR1 is SGHRS, CDR2 YFSETQ, per germline. The CDR3 is 12 amino acids. The CDR3 here is CASSPSYNEQFF. The CDR3, as DNA: TGCGCCAGCAGCCCGAGTTACAATGAGCAGTTCTTC.

This clonotype came up a few times. The rearrangement uses TRBV5-1 and TRBJ2-7, with TRBD1 as a possible D gene (6 bases). Trimming took 1 base from V and 3 from J, leaving 11 bases between them. Germline CDR1 and CDR2: SGHRS and YFSETQ. CDR3 length equals 14 residues. The CDR3 spells CASSLQDRIYEQYF. CDR3 in DNA: TGCGCCAGCAGCTTGCAGGACAGAATCTACGAGCAGTACTTC.

A few counts support this clonotype. The chain joins TRBV7-8 to TRBJ1-4; no clear D. The V end lost 1 base, the J end lost 5 bases, and 8 bases lay between the germline ends. Germline values: CDR1 SGHVS, CDR2 FQNEAQ. This CDR3 comprises 14 residues. CDR3 in amino acids: CASSLGLGNEKLFF. As DNA, the CDR3 is TGTGCCAGCAGCTTAGGCCTGGGAAATGAAAAACTGTTTTTT. The full variable domain, completed using reference TRBV7-8 and TRBJ1-4, is GAGVSQSPRYKVAKRGQDVALRCDPISGHVSLFWYQQALGQGPEFLTYFQNEAQLDKSGLPSDRFFAERPEGSVSTLKIQRTQQEDSAVYLCASSLGLGNEKLFFGSGTQLSVL.

The chain uses TRBV3-1 and TRBJ2-1; no clear D gene. The germline V gene has CDR1 LGHDT and CDR2 YNNKEL (reference sequence). Trimming cost V 3 bases and J 3 bases, with 18 bases left between them. The CDR3 is 17 residues long. The CDR3 DNA reads TGTGCCAGCAGCCAGGCATCCGTGCGGCAGCTCTACAATGAGCAGTTCTTC. It specifies CASSQASVRQLYNEQFF.

CDR3 DNA sequence: TGTGCCATCAGTGAACTAGCGGGGGACAATGAGCAGTTCTTC. Translated: CAISELAGDNEQFF. The V call is TRBV10-3, the J call TRBJ2-1, with 11 bases matching TRBD2. The CDR3 is made up of 14 amino acids. The germline gives CDR1 ENHRY, CDR2 SYGVKD. V shed 3 bases and J 5 bases; nucleotides not matched to a gene: 0.

This clonotype came up many times. The chain couples TRBV7-2 to TRBJ2-5; a possible D gene is TRBD1 (5 bases). Trimming shortened V by 2 bases and J by 1 base, and 8 bases separated the two germline ends. This CDR3 comprises 14 residues. Germline loops: CDR1 SGHTA, CDR2 FQGNSA. CDR3 region: CASSLRGLQETQYF. For the CDR3, the DNA is TGTGCCAGCAGCTTAAGGGGTCTCCAAGAGACCCAGTACTTC.

V usage is TRBV10-3 and J usage is TRBJ2-3; 7 bases are a match to TRBD2. Germline lookup yields CDR1 ENHRY and CDR2 SYGVKD. The CDR3 runs 13 residues. V shed 4 bases, J shed 7 bases, and the junction held 5 bases outside the gene matches. Written as DNA, the CDR3 is TGTGCCATCAGTGGCGGGGGAGTTAATACGCAGTATTTT. As protein: CAISGGGVNTQYF.

There are a few counts of this clonotype. The chain couples TRBV20-1 to TRBJ2-2; unclear D gene. The V end lost 8 bases, the J end lost 5 bases, and 9 bases lay between the germline ends. The CDR3 is 11 amino acids. Germline CDR1 is DFQATT and CDR2 is SNEGSKA (reference sequence). The DNA for the CDR3 is TGCAGTAATGTTCGAACCGGGGAGCTGTTTTTT. Encoded protein: CSNVRTGELFF.

The table lists this clonotype with a few counts. The chain employs TRBV5-1 and TRBJ2-1; 8 positions match TRBD2. The V gene's germline CDR1 is SGHRS and CDR2 YFSETQ. This CDR3 region has 15 residues. The J segment lost 10 bases and the V segment lost 3 bases, leaving 12 bases of the junction unmatched. The CDR3 DNA is TGCGCCAGCAGCTCACCGGGACTAGTAGATTTAGAGCAGTTCTTC. Translating gives CASSSPGLVDLEQFF.

This clonotype was detected ten times or more. The CDR3: CAISESAWMVETIRGYTF. CDR3 nucleotides: TGTGCCATCAGTGAGTCGGCCTGGATGGTCGAGACGATACGTGGCTACACCTTC. This chain links TRBV10-3 with TRBJ1-2; D unresolved. Germline CDR1 is ENHRY and CDR2 is SYGVKD. Trimming cost V 0 bases and J 7 bases, with 24 bases left between them. CDR3 length equals 18 residues.

The sample holds many counts of this clonotype. The J gene is TRBJ2-1, the V gene TRBV29-1, with 15 bases matching TRBD2. The J segment lost 3 bases and the V segment lost 7 bases, leaving 10 bases of the junction unmatched. CDR1 SQVTM and CDR2 ANQGSEA come from the germline V gene. The CDR3 consists of 17 residues. DNA for the CDR3: TGCAGCGCCAAGAGGACTAGCGGGAGGGCCAACTACAATGAGCAGTTCTTC. It encodes CSAKRTSGRANYNEQFF.

The gene calls are TRBV21-1 and TRBJ2-6. TRBV21-1 represents a pseudogene. This CDR3 contains 20 residues. CDR3 region: CASSKRIAAQAISGANVLTF. The CDR3 coding sequence is TGTGCCAGCAGCAAAAGAATCGCGGCTCAAGCTATCTCTGGGGCCAACGTCCTGACTTTC.

This clonotype was detected only a few times. The V gene is TRBV10-3, the J gene TRBJ1-1, with a weak D call TRBD1 (5 bases). Germline V gene data show CDR1 as ENHRY and CDR2 as SYGVKD. CDR3 length: 15 residues. Trimming stripped 4 bases from V and 1 base from J, with 13 bases between. The CDR3 DNA is TGTGCCATCAGTGGTGACAAAAGGGGGAACACTGAAGCTTTCTTT. Residues: CAISGDKRGNTEAFF.

The rearrangement joins TRBV28 to TRBJ1-5, with no clear D. Germline-derived CDR1 and CDR2 are MDHEN and SYDVKM. This CDR3 has 15 residues. Trimming left V 7 bases short and J 7 bases short, with 20 bases between. The CDR3 DNA reads TGTGCCAGCACACTCTCCGGTGTTTCGGGACAGCCCCAGCATTTT. It is translated as CASTLSGVSGQPQHF.

This rearrangement joins TRBV7-9 to TRBJ2-3; a possible D gene is TRBD1 (6 bases). The CDR3 is made up of 16 amino acids. Trimming took 5 bases from V and 1 from J, leaving 16 bases between them. CDR1 is SEHNR and CDR2 is FQNEAQ in the germline V gene (reference sequence). The CDR3 reads CASSPLSSGGTDTQYF. The CDR3 coding sequence is TGTGCCAGCAGCCCCCTCAGTTCAGGGGGCACAGATACGCAGTATTTT.

V gene TRBV27 combines with J gene TRBJ2-7; 10 positions agree with TRBD1. This CDR3 has 18 amino acids. Trimming took 1 base from V and 3 from J; bases not matched to a gene: 12. Germline V gene data show CDR1 as MNHEY and CDR2 as SMNVEV (reference sequence). DNA for the CDR3: TGTGCCAGCAGTTTATTGGCCCCGGGACAGGGGACCCTCTACGAGCAGTACTTC. This gives the protein CASSLLAPGQGTLYEQYF.

This chain joins TRBV7-2 and TRBJ2-7; D is unclear. Trimming cost V 2 bases and J 6 bases, with 11 bases left between them. Germline-derived CDR1 and CDR2 are SGHTA and FQGNSA. The CDR3 covers 13 residues. The CDR3 DNA reads as TGTGCCAGCAGCTTACGAGGCCCCCCCGAGCAGTACTTC. Its translation: CASSLRGPPEQYF.

The chain combines TRBV20-1 with TRBJ2-3; no reliable D call. There are 12 residues in the CDR3. The germline V gene encodes CDR1 DFQATT and CDR2 SNEGSKA (reference sequence). V was shortened by 2 bases and J by 2 bases, with 5 bases between the two germline ends. The CDR3 loop reads CSARRDTDTQYF. The CDR3, as DNA: TGCAGTGCTAGAAGGGACACAGATACGCAGTATTTT.

This clonotype came up a few times. The CDR3 is CASSLAPFKGEAFF. Here the CDR3 DNA reads TGCGCCAGCAGCTTGGCCCCGTTTAAAGGTGAAGCTTTCTTT. The rearrangement joins TRBV5-1 to TRBJ1-1; D not certain. V lost 0 bases to trimming and J lost 7 bases, with 13 bases between them. Germline V lookup: CDR1 SGHRS, CDR2 YFSETQ. The CDR3 spans 14 residues.

The chain couples TRBV12-3 or TRBV12-4 to TRBJ1-3, with D possibly being TRBD1 (5 bases). Trimming pared 0 bases from V and 8 bases from J, leaving 8 bases between. The CDR3 has 13 amino acids. The CDR3 spells CASSLARDDTIYF. CDR3 sequence (DNA): TGTGCCAGCAGTTTAGCCAGGGACGACACCATATATTTT.

This chain uses TRBV4-1 with TRBJ2-3, with no clear D. Trimming removed 0 bases from V and 6 bases from J, with 22 bases in between. The CDR3 totals 18 residues. Germline CDR1 reads MGHRA; CDR2 reads YSYEKL. The CDR3 sequence is CASSQDGSIGPQTDTQYF. The CDR3 bases are TGCGCCAGCAGCCAAGATGGAAGTATAGGACCCCAAACGGATACGCAGTATTTT.

This clonotype was found a few times. J is TRBJ2-1 and V is TRBV15; D perhaps matches TRBD1 (6 bases). V lost 0 bases and J 8 bases, leaving 35 bases between the germline ends. The CDR3 runs to 22 residues. Germline CDR1 and CDR2: LNHNV and YYDKDF (reference sequence). The CDR3 region has the DNA TGTGCCACCAGCAGAGACGCCCACATAAAAAATGCAGGGGACCCCCGGAACTATGAGCAGTTCTTC. It encodes CATSRDAHIKNAGDPRNYEQFF.

At least ten counts were recorded for this clonotype. The chain recombines TRBV5-1 with TRBJ1-5; D gene unclear. Per germline, CDR1 SGHRS and CDR2 YFSETQ. Trimming left V 0 bases short and J 2 bases short, with 24 bases between. The CDR3 consists of 20 residues. The CDR3 is CASSLVRGVSTRSGNQPQHF. The DNA of the CDR3 is TGCGCCAGCAGCTTGGTTAGAGGTGTTAGTACGAGGTCTGGCAATCAGCCCCAGCATTTT.